This T cell receptor beta chain was sequenced for a study of cytomegalovirus exposure and HLA in healthy donors. With 60 Vbeta and 13 Jbeta primers, the PCR was carried out. The repertoire was sequenced with immunoSEQ multiplex PCR; TCRdb's copy has only in-frame clones and lacks some. This sample yields about 250,000 clones, of which roughly 73% are seen a single time; roughly 0.45% belongs to the top ten. Study results and limitations: A later analysis reportedly identified an Asian-associated ancestry cluster as carrying fewer N-insertions than the approximately 670-donor mean.

This CDR3 has 15 residues. As regards this clone: Its target is unknown.

The sequencing sample was made of PBMCs. This clonotype was obtained from a boy aged 5 to 17 in good health and CMV-seronegative. This chain links TRBV21-1 with TRBJ2-7; the D segment call TRBD2 is taken from the table without a DNA check. TRBV21-1 is given as a pseudogene. The CDR3 reads CASSKGLAGPYEQYF. Written as DNA, the CDR3 is TGTGCCAGCAGCAAGGGCCTAGCGGGGCCCTACGAGCAGTACTTC.